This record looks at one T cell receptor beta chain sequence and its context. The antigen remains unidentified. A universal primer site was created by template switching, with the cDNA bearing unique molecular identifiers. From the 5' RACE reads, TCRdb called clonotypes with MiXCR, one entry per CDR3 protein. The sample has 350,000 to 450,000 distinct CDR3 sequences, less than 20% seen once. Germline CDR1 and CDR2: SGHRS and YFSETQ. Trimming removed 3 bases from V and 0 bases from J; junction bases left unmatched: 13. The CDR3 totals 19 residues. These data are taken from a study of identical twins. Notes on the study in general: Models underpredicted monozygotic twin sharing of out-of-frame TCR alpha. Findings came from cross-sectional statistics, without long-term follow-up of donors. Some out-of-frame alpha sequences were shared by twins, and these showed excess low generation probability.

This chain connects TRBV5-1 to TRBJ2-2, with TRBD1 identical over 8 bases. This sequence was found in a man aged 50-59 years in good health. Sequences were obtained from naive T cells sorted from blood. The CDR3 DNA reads TGCGCCAGCAGCTCGACGTTCGGGACAGGTCGTCCGAACACCGGGGAGCTGTTTTTT. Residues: CASSSTFGTGRPNTGELFF. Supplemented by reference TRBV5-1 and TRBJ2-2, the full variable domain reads KAGVTQTPRYLIKTRGQQVTLSCSPISGHRSVSWYQQTPGQGLQFLFEYFSETQRNKGNFPGRFSGRQFSNSRSEMNVSTLELGDSALYLCASSSTFGTGRPNTGELFFGEGSRLTVL.